The T cell receptor (beta chain) described here comes from a study of cytomegalovirus exposure and HLA in healthy donors. General study points: A few chains tied to CMV proved CMV antigen-specific in vitro. The study found most TCR sequences rare, yet found some public TCRs in many donors.

About this clone itself: Its antigen is currently unknown.

In germline, CDR1 is LNHDA, CDR2 SQIVND (reference sequence). CDR3 length: 15 amino acids. Losses at the gene ends were 3 bases for V and 0 bases for J; bases not matched to a gene: 5. Use of 60 Vbeta and 13 Jbeta primers characterized the PCR. TCRdb keeps only in-frame clones here, not all; method: immunoSEQ multiplex PCR. The sample includes about 130,000 clones, about 72% of them seen just once. This chain joins TRBV19 and TRBJ2-7, with TRBD1 matching 7 bases. What was sequenced was PBMCs. The clonotype comes from a female donor in good health and CMV-seronegative. CDR3 coding DNA: TGTGCCAGTAGTATTGCCCGGGACAGCTCCTACGAGCAGTACTTC. Protein product: CASSIARDSSYEQYF.